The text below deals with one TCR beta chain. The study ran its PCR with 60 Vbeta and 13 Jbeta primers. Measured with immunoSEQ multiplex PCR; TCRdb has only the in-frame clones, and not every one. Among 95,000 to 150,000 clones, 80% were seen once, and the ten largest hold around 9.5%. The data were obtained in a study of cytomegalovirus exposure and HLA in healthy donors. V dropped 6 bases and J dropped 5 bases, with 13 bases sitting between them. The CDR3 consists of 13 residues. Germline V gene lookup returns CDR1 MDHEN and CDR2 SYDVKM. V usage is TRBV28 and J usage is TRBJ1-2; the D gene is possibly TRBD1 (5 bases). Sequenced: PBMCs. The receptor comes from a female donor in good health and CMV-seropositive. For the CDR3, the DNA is TGTGCCAGCAGGGGGCGATTTCCTTATGGCTACACCTTC. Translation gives CASRGRFPYGYTF.